A selection of T cell receptor beta chains follows, all from one sample in a study of blood T cell repertoires in COVID-19. TCRdb's copy holds only in-frame clones and misses some; the assay was immunoSEQ multiplex PCR. The table lists some 150,000 clones, about 80% of them singletons. The specimen sequenced was PBMCs or T cells enriched from blood (not recorded which). The receptors come from a man aged 45-65 years who had recovered from COVID-19. CDR3s include the opening cysteine and the closing phenylalanine or tryptophan. The D gene is left open where the match is weak. Size is stated for part of the rows, as once, few or many counts, or as a class when the clone is expanded.

V	size	J	D	DNA	CDR3
TRBV6-5	.	TRBJ1-2	TRBD1	TGTGCCAGCAGTATAACCGGGACAGGGAACTATGGCTACACCTTC	CASSITGTGNYGYTF
TRBV7-2	.	TRBJ2-7	TRBD2	TGTGCCAGCAGCACGGGGGGACCCTACGAGCAGTACTTC	CASSTGGPYEQYF
TRBV11-2	.	TRBJ1-5	TRBD1	TGTGCCAGCAGCGCGGACAGGGATCAGCCCCAGCATTTT	CASSADRDQPQHF
TRBV28	.	TRBJ2-7	TRBD2	TGTGCCAGCAGTTTATCTAGCGGGGGGGCCTACGAGCAGTACTTC	CASSLSSGGAYEQYF
TRBV11-1	once	TRBJ2-5	TRBD2	TGTGCCAGCAGCTTAAAGCCCGGGCGGGGGGAAGAGACCCAGTACTTC	CASSLKPGRGEETQYF
TRBV11-1	.	TRBJ2-7	.	TGTGCCAGCAGCTTCAGGGTCAACGAGCAGTACTTC	CASSFRVNEQYF
TRBV14	.	TRBJ2-3	TRBD2	TGTGCCAGCAGCCCTCGCGGGGGGAGCACAGATACGCAGTATTTT	CASSPRGGSTDTQYF
TRBV6-1	.	TRBJ2-1	TRBD2	TGTGCCAGCAGTGAATCCTCGATTAGCGGGGGGTATGAGCAGTTCTTC	CASSESSISGGYEQFF
TRBV5-1	.	TRBJ1-4	TRBD1	TGCGCCAGCAGCCTTAGGGGGCTAGATGAAAAACTGTTTTTT	CASSLRGLDEKLFF
TRBV11-2	.	TRBJ2-1	.	TGTGCCAGCAGCTTCGCTGGACTTAGGAATGAGCAGTTCTTC	CASSFAGLRNEQFF
TRBV6-2/TRBV6-3	.	TRBJ2-2	.	TGTGCCAGCAGCCCACTTTCGGGCGGGGAGCTGTTTTTT	CASSPLSGGELFF
TRBV3-1/TRBV3-2	.	TRBJ2-1	.	TGTGCCAGCAGCCAAGGGATGGGTAGCGGTTATTACAATGAGCAGTTCTTC	CASSQGMGSGYYNEQFF
TRBV6-5	once	TRBJ1-4	.	TGTGCCAGCAGACAAATCCAGGGAAGTAATGAAAAACTGTTTTTT	CASRQIQGSNEKLFF
TRBV28	.	TRBJ1-2	TRBD1	TGTGCCAGCAGTGAAACAGGGGCTGGGGCAGATGGCTACACCTTC	CASSETGAGADGYTF
TRBV4-2	.	TRBJ1-2	.	TGTGCCAGCAGCCAAGATGGGGGGGGCCTTAACTATGGCTACACCTTC	CASSQDGGGLNYGYTF
TRBV19	.	TRBJ1-6	TRBD1	TGTGCCAGTAGTATGGCTCGACAGGGAGGTTCACCCCTCCACTTT	CASSMARQGGSPLHF